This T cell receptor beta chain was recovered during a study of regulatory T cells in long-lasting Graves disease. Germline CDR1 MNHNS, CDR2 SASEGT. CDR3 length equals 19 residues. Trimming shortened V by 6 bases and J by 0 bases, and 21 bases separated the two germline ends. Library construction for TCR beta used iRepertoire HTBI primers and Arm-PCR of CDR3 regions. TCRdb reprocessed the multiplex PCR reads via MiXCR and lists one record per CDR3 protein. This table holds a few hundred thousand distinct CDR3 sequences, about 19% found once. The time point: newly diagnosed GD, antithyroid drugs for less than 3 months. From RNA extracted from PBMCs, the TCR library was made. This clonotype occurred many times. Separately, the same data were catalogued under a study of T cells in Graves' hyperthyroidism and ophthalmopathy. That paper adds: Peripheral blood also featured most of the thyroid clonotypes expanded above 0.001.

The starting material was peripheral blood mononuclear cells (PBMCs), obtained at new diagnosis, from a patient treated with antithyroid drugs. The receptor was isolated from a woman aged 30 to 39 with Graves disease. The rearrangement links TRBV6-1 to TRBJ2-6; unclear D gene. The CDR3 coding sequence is TGTGCCAGCAGGGACGGCGAAACAATCAACTTCTCTGGGGCCAACGTCCTGACTTTC. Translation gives CASRDGETINFSGANVLTF.